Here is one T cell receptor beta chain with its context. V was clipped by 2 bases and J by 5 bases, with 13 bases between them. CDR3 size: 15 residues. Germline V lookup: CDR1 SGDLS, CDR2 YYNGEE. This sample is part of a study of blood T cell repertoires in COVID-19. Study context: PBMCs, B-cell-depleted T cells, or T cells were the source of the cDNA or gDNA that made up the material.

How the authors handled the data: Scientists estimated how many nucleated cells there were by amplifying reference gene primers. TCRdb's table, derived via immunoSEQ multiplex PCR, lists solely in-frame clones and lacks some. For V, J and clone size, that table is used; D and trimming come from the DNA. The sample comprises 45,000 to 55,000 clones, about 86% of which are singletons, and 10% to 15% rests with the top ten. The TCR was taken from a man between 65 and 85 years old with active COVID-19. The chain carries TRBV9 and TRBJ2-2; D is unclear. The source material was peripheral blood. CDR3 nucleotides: TGTGCCAGCAGCGTTGGAGCGCCCGGGACCGGGGAGCTGTTTTTT. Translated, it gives CASSVGAPGTGELFF.